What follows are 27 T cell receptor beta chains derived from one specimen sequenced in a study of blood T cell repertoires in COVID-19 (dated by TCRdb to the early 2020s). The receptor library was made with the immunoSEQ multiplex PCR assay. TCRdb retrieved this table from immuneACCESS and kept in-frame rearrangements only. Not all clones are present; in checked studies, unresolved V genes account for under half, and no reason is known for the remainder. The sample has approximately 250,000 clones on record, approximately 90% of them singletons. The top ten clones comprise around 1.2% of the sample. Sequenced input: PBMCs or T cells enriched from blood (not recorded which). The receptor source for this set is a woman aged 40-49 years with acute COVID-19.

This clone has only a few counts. The CDR3 bases are TGTGCCTGGACTTCGACCGGGGAGCTGTTTTTT. It is translated as CAWTSTGELFF. The rearrangement links TRBV30 to TRBJ2-2; no clear D. V was trimmed by 4 bases and J by 5 bases, leaving 5 bases between them. Germline CDR1 and CDR2: GTSNPN and SVGIG (reference sequence). The CDR3 spans 11 residues.

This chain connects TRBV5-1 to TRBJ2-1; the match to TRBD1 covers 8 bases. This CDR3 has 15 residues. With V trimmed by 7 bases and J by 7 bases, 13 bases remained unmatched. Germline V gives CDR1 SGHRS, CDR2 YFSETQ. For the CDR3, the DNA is TGCGCCAGCCAGACACCGGGACAGGTGGGGAATGAGCAGTTCTTC. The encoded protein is CASQTPGQVGNEQFF.

CDR3 residues: CSGGNDGNPIYF. CDR3 sequence (DNA): TGCAGCGGAGGAAACGACGGAAATCCCATATATTTT. The chain is built from TRBV29-1 and TRBJ1-3; D gene uncertain. In germline, CDR1 is SQVTM, CDR2 ANQGSEA. This CDR3 comprises 12 residues. V was shortened by 7 bases and J by 11 bases, with 18 bases between the two germline ends.

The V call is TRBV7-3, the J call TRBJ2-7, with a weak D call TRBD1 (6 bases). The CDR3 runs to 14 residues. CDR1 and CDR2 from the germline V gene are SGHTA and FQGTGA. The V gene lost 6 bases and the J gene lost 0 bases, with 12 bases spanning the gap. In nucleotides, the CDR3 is TGTGCCAGCAGTACCACGACAGGCTCCTACGAGCAGTACTTC. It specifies CASSTTTGSYEQYF.

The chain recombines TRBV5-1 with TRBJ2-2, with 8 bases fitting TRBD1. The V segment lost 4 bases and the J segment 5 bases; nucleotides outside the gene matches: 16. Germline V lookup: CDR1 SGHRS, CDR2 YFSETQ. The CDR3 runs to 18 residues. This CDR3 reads CASSPRFRQGLSTGELFF. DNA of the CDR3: TGCGCCAGCAGCCCTCGGTTCAGACAGGGGCTGTCTACCGGGGAGCTGTTTTTT. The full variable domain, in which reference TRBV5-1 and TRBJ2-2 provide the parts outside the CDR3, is KAGVTQTPRYLIKTRGQQVTLSCSPISGHRSVSWYQQTPGQGLQFLFEYFSETQRNKGNFPGRFSGRQFSNSRSEMNVSTLELGDSALYLCASSPRFRQGLSTGELFFGEGSRLTVL.

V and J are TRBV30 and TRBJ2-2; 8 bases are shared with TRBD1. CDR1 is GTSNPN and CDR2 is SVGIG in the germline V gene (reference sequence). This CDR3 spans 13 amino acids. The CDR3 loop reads CASGTGNTGELFF. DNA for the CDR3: TGTGCTTCCGGGACAGGGAACACCGGGGAGCTGTTTTTT.

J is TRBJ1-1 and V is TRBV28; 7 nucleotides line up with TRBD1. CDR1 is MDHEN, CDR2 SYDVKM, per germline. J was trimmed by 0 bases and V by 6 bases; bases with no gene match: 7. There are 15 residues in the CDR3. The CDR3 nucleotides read TGTGCCAGCAGGACAGGGTCAGCGGTGAACACTGAAGCTTTCTTT. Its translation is CASRTGSAVNTEAFF. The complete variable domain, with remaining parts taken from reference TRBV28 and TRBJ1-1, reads DVKVTQSSRYLVKRTGEKVFLECVQDMDHENMFWYRQDPGLGLRLIYFSYDVKMKEKGDIPEGYSVSREKKERFSLILESASTNQTSMYLCASRTGSAVNTEAFFGQGTRLTVV.

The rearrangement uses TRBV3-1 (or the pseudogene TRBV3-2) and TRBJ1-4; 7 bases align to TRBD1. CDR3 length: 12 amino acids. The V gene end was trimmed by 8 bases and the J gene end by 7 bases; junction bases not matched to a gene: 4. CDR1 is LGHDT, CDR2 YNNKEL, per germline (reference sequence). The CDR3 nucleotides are TGTGCCAGCGGACAGGCGGGTGAAAAACTGTTTTTT. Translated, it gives CASGQAGEKLFF.

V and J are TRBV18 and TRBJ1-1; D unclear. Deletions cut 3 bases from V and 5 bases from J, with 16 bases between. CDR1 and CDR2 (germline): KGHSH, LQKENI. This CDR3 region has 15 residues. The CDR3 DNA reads TGTGCCAGCTCACCCCAGGTGGAGGGTTGGACTGAAGCTTTCTTT. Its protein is CASSPQVEGWTEAFF.

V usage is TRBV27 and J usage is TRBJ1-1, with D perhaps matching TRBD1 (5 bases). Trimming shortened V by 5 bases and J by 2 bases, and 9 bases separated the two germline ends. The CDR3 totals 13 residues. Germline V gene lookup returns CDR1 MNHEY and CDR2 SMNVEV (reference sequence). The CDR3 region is CASSRRENTEAFF. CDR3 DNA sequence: TGTGCCAGCAGTCGCAGGGAAAACACTGAAGCTTTCTTT.

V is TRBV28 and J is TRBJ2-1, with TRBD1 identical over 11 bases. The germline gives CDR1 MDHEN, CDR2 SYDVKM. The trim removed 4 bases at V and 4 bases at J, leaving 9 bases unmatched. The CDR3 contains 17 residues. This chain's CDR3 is CASSWTGGDLGYNEQFF. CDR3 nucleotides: TGTGCCAGCAGTTGGACAGGGGGCGATCTTGGGTACAATGAGCAGTTCTTC.

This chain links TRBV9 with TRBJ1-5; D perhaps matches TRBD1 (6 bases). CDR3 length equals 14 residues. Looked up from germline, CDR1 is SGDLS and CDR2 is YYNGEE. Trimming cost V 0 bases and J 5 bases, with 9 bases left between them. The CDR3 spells CASSVGQVDQPQHF. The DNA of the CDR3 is TGTGCCAGCAGCGTAGGACAGGTAGATCAGCCCCAGCATTTT.

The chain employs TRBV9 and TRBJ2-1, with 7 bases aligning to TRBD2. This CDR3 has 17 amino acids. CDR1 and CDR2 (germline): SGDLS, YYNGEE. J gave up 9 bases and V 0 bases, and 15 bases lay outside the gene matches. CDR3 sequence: CASSVDLSSGQRSEQFF. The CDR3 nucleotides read TGTGCCAGCAGCGTAGATTTGTCTAGCGGCCAACGTTCTGAGCAGTTCTTC.

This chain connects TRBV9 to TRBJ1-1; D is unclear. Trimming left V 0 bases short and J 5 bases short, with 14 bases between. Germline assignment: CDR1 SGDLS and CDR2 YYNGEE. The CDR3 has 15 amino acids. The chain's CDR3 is CASSVEGWGGTEAFF. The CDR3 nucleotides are TGTGCCAGCAGCGTAGAAGGATGGGGAGGTACTGAAGCTTTCTTT.

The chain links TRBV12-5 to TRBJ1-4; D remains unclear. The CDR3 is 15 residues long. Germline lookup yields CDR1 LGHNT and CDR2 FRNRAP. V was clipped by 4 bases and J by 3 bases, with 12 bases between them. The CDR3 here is CASGSPLSANEKLFF. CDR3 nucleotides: TGTGCTAGTGGTTCCCCCCTGTCGGCTAATGAAAAACTGTTTTTT.

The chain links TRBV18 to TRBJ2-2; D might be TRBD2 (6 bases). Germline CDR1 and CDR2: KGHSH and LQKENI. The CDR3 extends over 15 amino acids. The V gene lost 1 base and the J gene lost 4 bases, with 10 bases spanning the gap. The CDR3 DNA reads TGTGCCAGCTCACCACGGCGGGGTCTCACCGGGGAGCTGTTTTTT. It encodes CASSPRRGLTGELFF.

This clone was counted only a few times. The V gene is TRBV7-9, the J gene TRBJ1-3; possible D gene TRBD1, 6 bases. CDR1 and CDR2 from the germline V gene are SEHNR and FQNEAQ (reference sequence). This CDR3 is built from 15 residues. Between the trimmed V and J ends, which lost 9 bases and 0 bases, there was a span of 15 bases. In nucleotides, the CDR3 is TGTGCCAGACCGGACAGCTTAGACTCTGGAAACACCATATATTTT. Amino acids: CARPDSLDSGNTIYF.

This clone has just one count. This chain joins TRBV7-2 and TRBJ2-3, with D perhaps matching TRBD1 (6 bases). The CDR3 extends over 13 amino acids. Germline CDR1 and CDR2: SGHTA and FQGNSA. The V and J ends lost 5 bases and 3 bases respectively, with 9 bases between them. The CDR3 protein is CASSLQGTDTQYF. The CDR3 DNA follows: TGTGCCAGCAGCCTTCAGGGGACAGATACGCAGTATTTT.

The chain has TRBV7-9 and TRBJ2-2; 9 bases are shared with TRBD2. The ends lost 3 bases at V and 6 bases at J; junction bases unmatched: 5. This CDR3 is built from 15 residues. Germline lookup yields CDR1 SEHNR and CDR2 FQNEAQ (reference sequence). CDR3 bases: TGTGCCAGCAGCTTCCCGCGGGAGGGGCCCGGGGAGCTGTTTTTT. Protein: CASSFPREGPGELFF.

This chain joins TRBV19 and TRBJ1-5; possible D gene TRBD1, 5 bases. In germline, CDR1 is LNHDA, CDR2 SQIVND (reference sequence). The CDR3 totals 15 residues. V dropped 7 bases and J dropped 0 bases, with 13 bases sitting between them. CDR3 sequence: CASNPGGYSNQPQHF. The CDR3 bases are TGTGCCAGTAACCCCGGGGGTTATAGCAATCAGCCCCAGCATTTT. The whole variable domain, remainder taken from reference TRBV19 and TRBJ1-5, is DGGITQSPKYLFRKEGQNVTLSCEQNLNHDAMYWYRQDPGQGLRLIYYSQIVNDFQKGDIAEGYSVSREKKESFPLTVTSAQKNPTAFYLCASNPGGYSNQPQHFGDGTRLSIL.

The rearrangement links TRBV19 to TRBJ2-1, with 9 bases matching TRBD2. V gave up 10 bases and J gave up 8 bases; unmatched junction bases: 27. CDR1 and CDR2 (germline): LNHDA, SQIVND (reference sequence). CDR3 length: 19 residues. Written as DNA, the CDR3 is TGTGCCACGTCCCCCGAGACAGGTGTAGGCCTAGCGGGACGAGATGAGCAGTTCTTC. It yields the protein CATSPETGVGLAGRDEQFF.

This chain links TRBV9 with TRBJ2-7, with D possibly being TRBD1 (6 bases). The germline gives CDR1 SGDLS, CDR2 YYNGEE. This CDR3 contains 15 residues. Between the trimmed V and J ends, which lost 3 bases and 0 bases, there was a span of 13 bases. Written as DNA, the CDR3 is TGTGCCAGCAGCGCCTCTGACAGGAGCTCCTACGAGCAGTACGTC. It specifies CASSASDRSSYEQYV.

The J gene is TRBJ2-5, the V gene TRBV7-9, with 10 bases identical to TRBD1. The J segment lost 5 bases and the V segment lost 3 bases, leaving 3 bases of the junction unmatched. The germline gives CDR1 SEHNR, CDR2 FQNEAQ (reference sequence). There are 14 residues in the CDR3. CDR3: CASSLDRGWETQYF. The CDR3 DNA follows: TGTGCCAGCAGCTTGGACAGGGGGTGGGAGACCCAGTACTTC.

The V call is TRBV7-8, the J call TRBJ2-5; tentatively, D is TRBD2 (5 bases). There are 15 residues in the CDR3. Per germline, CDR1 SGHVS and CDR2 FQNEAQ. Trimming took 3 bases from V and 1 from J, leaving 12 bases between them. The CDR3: CASSFLLGIQETQYF. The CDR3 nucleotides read TGTGCCAGCAGCTTTCTACTCGGGATCCAAGAGACCCAGTACTTC.

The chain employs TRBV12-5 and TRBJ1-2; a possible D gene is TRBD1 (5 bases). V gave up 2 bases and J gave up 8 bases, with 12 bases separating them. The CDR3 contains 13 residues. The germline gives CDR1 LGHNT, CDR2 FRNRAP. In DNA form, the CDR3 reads TGTGCTAGTGGTTTGTCAGGGCGAGTCGGCTACACCTTC. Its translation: CASGLSGRVGYTF.

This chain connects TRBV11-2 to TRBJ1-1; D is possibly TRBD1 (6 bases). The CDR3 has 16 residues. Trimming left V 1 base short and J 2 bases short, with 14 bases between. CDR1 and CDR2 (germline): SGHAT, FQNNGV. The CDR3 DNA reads TGTGCCAGCAGCTTAGGTCGTGGGACACTCAACACTGAAGCTTTCTTT. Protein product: CASSLGRGTLNTEAFF.

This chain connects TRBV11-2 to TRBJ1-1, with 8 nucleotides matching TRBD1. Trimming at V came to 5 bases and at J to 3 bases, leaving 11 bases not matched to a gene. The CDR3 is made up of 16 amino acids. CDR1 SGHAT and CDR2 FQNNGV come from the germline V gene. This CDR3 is CASSQRTGSVYTEAFF. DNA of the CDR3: TGTGCCAGCAGCCAACGGACAGGGTCAGTGTACACTGAAGCTTTCTTT.